This TCR beta chain emerged from a study of blood T cell repertoires in COVID-19 (dated by TCRdb to between 2020 and 2021). About the full investigation: Samples from collaborators originated in the United States, Italy and Spain and spanned both the acute and convalescent phases of COVID-19. The prospective study material was composed of cDNA or gDNA derived from T cells, B-cell-depleted T cells, or PBMCs. Subjects who had been exposed to COVID-19, were actively infected with it, or had recovered from it provided the deeply sampled blood TCRbeta repertoires that made up the dataset. The repertoires were released in a freely available public database meant as a resource for research on the immune response to SARS-CoV-2. The samples were drawn from two sources: the first 160 participants of the ongoing ImmuneRACE study, and 1,000 to 1,500 subjects contributed by 6 global collaborators. Nearly every sample came with metadata listing a de-identified subject ID, COVID-19 status, age in years and sex. Where available, HLA class I and class II types were taken from metadata supplied by the sample provider and were not determined by assay-based typing.

To note about this clone: Its specific antigen is unknown. No base quality values were provided; no much bigger clone lies one nucleotide off.

After removal of 5 bases from V and 6 bases from J, the junction retains 7 bases not matched to a gene. CDR1 and CDR2 were assigned from the germline V gene as SGHRS and YFSETQ. The CDR3 runs 14 residues from the cysteine to the phenylalanine. Here the CDR3 DNA is all that survives: 42 bases in frame from base 1. TCRbeta CDR3 regions were amplified from genomic DNA by means of the immunoSEQ Assay, a bias-controlled multiplex PCR. The original pipeline was this. The number of nucleated cells in each sample was estimated by amplification of reference gene primers within the assay. To quantify the absolute abundance of each unique TCRbeta CDR3 rearrangement, sequence reads were collapsed and filtered. For each sample, productive Simpson clonality was calculated as the square root of Simpson's diversity index across productive rearrangements. Held by TCRdb, this immuneACCESS table contains in-frame sequences only and omits some clones. Under half of the omission traces to an unresolved V gene where checked; the cause of the rest is unknown. V, J and clone size are those of that table, while D and trimming were read from the DNA. The sample table shows 100,000 to 150,000 clones, and over 70% are seen once. The ten largest clones capture about 6% of the sample.

What the study reported, not specific to this receptor: The amount of clinical and demographic metadata varied by source and participant and was provided uncurated.

Each collaborating institution followed its own protocols to collect whole blood in K2EDTA tubes. Collaborator samples were shipped for TCRbeta analysis as frozen whole blood, isolated PBMCs, or DNA extracted from either sample type. The sample comprised peripheral blood. The rearranged segments are TRBV5-1 and TRBJ2-7; 11 of the junction bases match TRBD1. The origin of this receptor is a man older than 75 with active or convalescent COVID-19. The CDR3 region: CASRVGQGVAEQYF. The DNA sequence is as follows: TGCGCCAGCAGAGTGGGACAGGGGGTGGCCGAGCAGTACTTC.